Reported below is one T cell receptor (beta chain). Enrolled through a virtual design, the participants were between about 18 and 89 years of age and came from 24 US areas. Assignment of participants to cohorts was predicated upon participant-reported clinical history. Either two negative PCRs, clearance, or symptom resolution qualified Cohort 3 donors as recovered. The table came from immunoSEQ multiplex PCR; TCRdb's copy has only in-frame clones and leaves some out. In the table there are about 380,000 clones, about 88% of which are singletons. This record belongs to a study of blood T cell repertoires in COVID-19. Across the study: Acute-phase and convalescent COVID-19 samples originated in the United States, Italy and Spain.

Germline CDR1 reads SGHDT; CDR2 reads YYEEEE. V shed 0 bases and J 2 bases; nucleotides not matched to a gene: 6. The CDR3 has 17 amino acids. The specimen sequenced was PBMCs or T cells enriched from blood (not recorded which). The receptor was isolated from a woman aged 30 to 39 who had recovered from COVID-19. V is TRBV5-6 and J is TRBJ2-7, with 12 bases fitting TRBD2. CDR3: CASSLGLAGGPAYEQYF. CDR3 DNA: TGTGCCAGCAGCTTGGGGCTAGCGGGAGGGCCAGCCTACGAGCAGTACTTC.